This T cell receptor beta chain was obtained from a study of Ad26.COV2.S vaccination and SARS-CoV-2 variants (TCRdb year 2021). About the full investigation: Donors in the vaccine arm were drawn from COV1001, a phase I-IIa trial of Ad26.COV2.S in healthy adults that was multicentre, randomized, double-blind and placebo-controlled. Ad26.COV2.S was given intramuscularly at 5x10^10 or 1x10^11 viral particles, as a single shot or as two shots 56 days apart. Sequencing of the TCRbeta repertoire served to evaluate the specificity and breadth of SARS-CoV-2-reactive T cell receptors following Ad26.COV2.S vaccination. A total of 32 samples were included in the TCR-sequenced set, comprising some 20 Ad26.COV2.S vaccine recipients, 5 placebo recipients and 8 SARS-CoV-2 convalescent individuals. Trial participants were randomized into five groups of five: low-dose or high-dose Ad26.COV2.S given once or twice, or placebo on both occasions. Blinding of investigators to trial group allocation was maintained during experiments and outcome assessment. Paper-wide results and their limitations: Non-spike TCR breadth was comparable between vaccine and placebo recipients, consistent with the vaccine containing only spike. After vaccination, substantial breadth of spike-specific CD8+ and CD4+ T cell responses was reported. The study lacked the statistical power to compare responses across vaccine doses or regimens. It was noted by the authors that total T cell responses may have been underestimated by the TCR breadth and depth analyses. Spike-specific TCR breadth was higher in Ad26.COV2.S recipients than in placebo recipients (P = 0.0014).

Comment on this clone: Its antigen is still unknown. It has no much larger one-base neighbor in the sample; base qualities were not kept.

The immunoSEQ Assay was used to sequence TCRbeta CDR3 regions. After extraction, genomic DNA underwent amplification by bias-controlled multiplex PCR, followed by high-throughput sequencing. In the source study's methods: Collapsing and filtering of sequences were performed to quantify the absolute abundance of each unique TCRbeta CDR3 region. Usable DNA was measured by amplifying reference genes present in all nucleated cells, and TCRbeta template counts were normalized to that usable DNA to estimate T cell fraction. Repertoire TCRs were annotated as SARS-CoV-2-specific by exact matching of V gene, CDR3 amino acid sequence and J gene to a known reactive TCR set. The reference SARS-CoV-2 TCR set was obtained from MIRA and was filtered for enrichment in COVID-19-positive ImmuneCODE repertoires, whereby public or cross-reactive TCRs were removed. Drawing on the MIRA antigens, annotated TCRs were analysed further at the level of specific ORF or position within ORF. Breadth was defined as annotated unique rearrangements over total unique productive rearrangements; depth was the summed frequency of those rearrangements. TCR breadth was compared between groups using two-sided Wilcoxon rank-sum tests. Not all clones reach the TCRdb copy of this immuneACCESS table, which keeps in-frame sequences only. Checked studies attribute under half of the gap to unresolved V genes and leave the rest unexplained. The DNA gave D and trimming, while V, J and clone size come from that table. Within this sample are some 410,000 clones, with roughly 90% of them counted one time only. The ten largest clones take up less than 2% of the sample.

The treatment or condition label, as the study defines it: around 19 received Ad26.COV2.S at low or high dose, single or two shots; roughly 5 received placebo; per-sample allocation not given. Repertoires of vaccine and placebo recipients were sequenced from samples collected on day 63 after the first injection. Between 29 July and 7 August 2020, Cohort 1b enrolled about 27 adults aged 18-55 years at one site in Boston, USA. Ad26.COV2.S was a replication-incompetent adenovirus type 26 vector expressing a prefusion-stabilized SARS-CoV-2 spike protein from the original Wuhan strain. V is shortened by 2 bases, J by 7 bases, and the region joining them spans 14 bases. Inclusive of the bounding cysteine and phenylalanine, the CDR3 is 14 residues long. Left in the record is the CDR3 DNA by itself, 42 bases read in frame from the first base. The germline V gene specifies MNHNS as CDR1 and SASEGT as CDR2.

The origin of this receptor is a person between 18 and 60 years old who received the Ad26.COV2.S COVID-19 vaccine or a placebo. This sequence uses TRBV6-1 and TRBJ1-1; the best D guess is TRBD1, with 5 bases matching. Sequenced material: peripheral blood, taken in a trial of Ad26.COV2.S vaccine versus placebo. The nucleotide sequence reads TGTGCCAGCAGTGAATTGGGGGGAAACGGTGAAGCTTTCTTT. Its protein is CASSELGGNGEAFF.